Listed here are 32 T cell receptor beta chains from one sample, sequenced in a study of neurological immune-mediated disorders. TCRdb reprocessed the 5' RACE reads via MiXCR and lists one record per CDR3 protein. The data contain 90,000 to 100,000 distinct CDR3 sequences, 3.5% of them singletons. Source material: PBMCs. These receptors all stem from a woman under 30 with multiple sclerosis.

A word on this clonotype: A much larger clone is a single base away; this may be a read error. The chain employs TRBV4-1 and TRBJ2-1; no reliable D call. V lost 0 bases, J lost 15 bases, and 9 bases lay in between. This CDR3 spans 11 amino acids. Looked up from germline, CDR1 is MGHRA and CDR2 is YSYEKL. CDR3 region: CASSQEKNRFF. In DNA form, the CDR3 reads TGCGCCAGCAGCCAAGAAAAGAACCGGTTCTTC.

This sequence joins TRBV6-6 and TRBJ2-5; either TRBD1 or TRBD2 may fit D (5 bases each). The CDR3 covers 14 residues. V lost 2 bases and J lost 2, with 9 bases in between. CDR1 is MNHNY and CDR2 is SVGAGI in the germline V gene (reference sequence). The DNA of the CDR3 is TGTGCCAGCAGTTACCGGGACGGTCAAGAGACCCAGTACTTC. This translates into CASSYRDGQETQYF.

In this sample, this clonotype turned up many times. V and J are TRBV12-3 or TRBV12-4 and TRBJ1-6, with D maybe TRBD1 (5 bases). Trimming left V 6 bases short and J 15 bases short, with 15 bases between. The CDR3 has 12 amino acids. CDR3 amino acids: CASSLTGTGLHF. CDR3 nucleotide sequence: TGTGCCAGCAGCTTGACCGGGACGGGCCTCCACTTT.

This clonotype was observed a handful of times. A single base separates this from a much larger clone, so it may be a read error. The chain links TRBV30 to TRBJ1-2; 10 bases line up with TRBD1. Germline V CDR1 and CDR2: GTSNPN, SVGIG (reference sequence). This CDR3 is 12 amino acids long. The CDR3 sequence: CDWSGQGERYTF. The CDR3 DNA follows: TGTGACTGGAGTGGACAGGGGGAACGCTACACCTTC.

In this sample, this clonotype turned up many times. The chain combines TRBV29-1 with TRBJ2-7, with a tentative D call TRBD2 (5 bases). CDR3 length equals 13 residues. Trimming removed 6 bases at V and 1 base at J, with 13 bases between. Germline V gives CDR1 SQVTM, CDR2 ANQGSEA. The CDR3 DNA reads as TGCAGCGTGCCTGGACTGACATCCTACGAGCAGTACTTC. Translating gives CSVPGLTSYEQYF.

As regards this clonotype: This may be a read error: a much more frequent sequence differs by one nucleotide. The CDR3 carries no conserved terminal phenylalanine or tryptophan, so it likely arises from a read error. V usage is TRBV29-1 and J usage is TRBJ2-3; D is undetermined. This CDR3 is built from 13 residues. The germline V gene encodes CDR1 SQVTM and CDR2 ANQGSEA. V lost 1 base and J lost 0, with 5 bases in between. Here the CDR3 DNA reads TGCAGCGTTGAAGTCGACAGCACAGATACGCAGTATATT. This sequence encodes CSVEVDSTDTQYI.

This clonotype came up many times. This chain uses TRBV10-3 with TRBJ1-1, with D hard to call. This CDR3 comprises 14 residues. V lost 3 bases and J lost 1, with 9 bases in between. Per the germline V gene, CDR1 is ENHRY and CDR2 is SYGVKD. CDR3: CAISDSLSNTEAFF. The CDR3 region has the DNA TGTGCCATCAGTGACAGCCTCTCGAACACTGAAGCTTTCTTT.

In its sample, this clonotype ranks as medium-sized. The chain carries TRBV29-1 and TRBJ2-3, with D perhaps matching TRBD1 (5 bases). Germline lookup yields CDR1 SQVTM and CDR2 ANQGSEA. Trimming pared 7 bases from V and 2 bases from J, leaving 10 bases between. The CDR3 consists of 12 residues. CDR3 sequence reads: CSAARDTDTQYF. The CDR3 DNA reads TGCAGCGCCGCCAGGGACACAGATACGCAGTATTTT.

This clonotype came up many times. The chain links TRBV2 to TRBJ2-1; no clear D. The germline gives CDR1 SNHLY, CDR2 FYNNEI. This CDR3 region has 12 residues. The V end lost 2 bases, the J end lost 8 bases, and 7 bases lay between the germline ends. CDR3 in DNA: TGTGCCAGCAGTGAACAGTCCCATGAGCAGTTCTTC. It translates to CASSEQSHEQFF.

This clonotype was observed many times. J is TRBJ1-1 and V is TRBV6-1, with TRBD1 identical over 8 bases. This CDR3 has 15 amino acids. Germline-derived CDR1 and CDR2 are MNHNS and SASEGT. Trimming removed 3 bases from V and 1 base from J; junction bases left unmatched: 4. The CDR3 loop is CASSELGQGNTEAFF. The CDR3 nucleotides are TGTGCCAGCAGTGAGCTCGGACAGGGGAACACTGAAGCTTTCTTT.

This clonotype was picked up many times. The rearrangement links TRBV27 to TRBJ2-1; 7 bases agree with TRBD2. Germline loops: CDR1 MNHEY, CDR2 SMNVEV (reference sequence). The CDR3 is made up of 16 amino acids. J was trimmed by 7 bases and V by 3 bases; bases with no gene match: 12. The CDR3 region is CASSLGGSPTWNEQFF. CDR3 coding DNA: TGTGCCAGCAGTTTGGGGGGGAGCCCAACGTGGAATGAGCAGTTCTTC.

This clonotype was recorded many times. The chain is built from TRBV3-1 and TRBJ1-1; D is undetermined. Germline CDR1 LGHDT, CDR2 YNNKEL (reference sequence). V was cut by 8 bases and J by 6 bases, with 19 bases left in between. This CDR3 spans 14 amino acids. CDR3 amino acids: CASGPRGTGPEAFF. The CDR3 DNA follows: TGTGCCAGCGGGCCTCGGGGAACTGGGCCTGAAGCTTTCTTT.

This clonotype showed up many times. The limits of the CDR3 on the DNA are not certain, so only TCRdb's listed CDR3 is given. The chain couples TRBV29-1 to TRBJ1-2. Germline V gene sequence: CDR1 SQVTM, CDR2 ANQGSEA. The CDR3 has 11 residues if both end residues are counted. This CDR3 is CSVSFGPGYTF.

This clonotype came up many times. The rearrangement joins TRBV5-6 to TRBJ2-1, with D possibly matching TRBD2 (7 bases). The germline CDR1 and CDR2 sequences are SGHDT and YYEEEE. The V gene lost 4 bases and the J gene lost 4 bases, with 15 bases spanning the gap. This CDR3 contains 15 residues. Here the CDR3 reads CASSPTGGPYNEQFF. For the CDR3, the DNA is TGTGCCAGCAGCCCCACCGGGGGGCCTTACAATGAGCAGTTCTTC.

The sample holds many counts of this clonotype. CDR3 nucleotide sequence: TGCAGTGCTCGACGGGCGACAGGGGGCACTGAAGCTTTCTTT. Translating gives CSARRATGGTEAFF. This chain connects TRBV20-1 to TRBJ1-1; 9 bases are a match to TRBD1. The V and J ends lost 5 bases and 4 bases, in that order; junction bases with no gene match: 8. Germline V gives CDR1 DFQATT, CDR2 SNEGSKA (reference sequence). CDR3 length: 14 residues.

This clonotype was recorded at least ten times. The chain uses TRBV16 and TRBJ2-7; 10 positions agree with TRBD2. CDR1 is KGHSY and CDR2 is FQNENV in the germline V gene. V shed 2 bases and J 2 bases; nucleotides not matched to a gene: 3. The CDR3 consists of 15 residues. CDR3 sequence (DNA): TGTGCCAGCAGCCAAAGGACTAGCGGAACCTACGAGCAGTACTTC. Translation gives CASSQRTSGTYEQYF.

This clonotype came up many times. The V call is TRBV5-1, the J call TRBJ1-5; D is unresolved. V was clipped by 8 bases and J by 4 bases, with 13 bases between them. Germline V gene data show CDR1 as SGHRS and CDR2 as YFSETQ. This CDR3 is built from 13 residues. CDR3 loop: CARTQAGNQPQHF. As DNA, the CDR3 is TGCGCCAGAACCCAAGCAGGAAATCAGCCCCAGCATTTT.

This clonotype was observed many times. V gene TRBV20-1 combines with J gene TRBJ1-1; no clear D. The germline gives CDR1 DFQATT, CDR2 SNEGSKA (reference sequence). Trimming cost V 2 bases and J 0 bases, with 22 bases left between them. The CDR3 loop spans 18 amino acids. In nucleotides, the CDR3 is TGCAGTGCTAGACCCCGCCGGGAGGGAAGAGCCATGAACACTGAAGCTTTCTTT. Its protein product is CSARPRREGRAMNTEAFF.

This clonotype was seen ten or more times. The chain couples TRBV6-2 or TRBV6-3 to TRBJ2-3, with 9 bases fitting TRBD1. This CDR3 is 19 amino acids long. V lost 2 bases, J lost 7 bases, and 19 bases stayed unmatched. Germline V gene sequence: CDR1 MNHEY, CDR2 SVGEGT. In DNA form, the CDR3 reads TGTGCCAGCAGTTACATTAAGAGGGGGGACAGGGTTAAGTGGAATACGCAGTATTTT. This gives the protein CASSYIKRGDRVKWNTQYF.

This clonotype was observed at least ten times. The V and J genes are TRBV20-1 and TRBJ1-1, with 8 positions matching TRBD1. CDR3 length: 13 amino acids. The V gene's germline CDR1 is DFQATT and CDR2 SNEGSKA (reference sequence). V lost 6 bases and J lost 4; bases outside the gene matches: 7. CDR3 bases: TGCAGTGCAATTAGGACAGGGCCCACTGAAGCTTTCTTT. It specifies CSAIRTGPTEAFF.

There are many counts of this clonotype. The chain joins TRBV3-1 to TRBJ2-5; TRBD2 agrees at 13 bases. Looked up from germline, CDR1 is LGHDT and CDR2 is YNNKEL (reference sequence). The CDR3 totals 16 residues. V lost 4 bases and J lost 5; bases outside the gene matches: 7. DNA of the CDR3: TGTGCCAGCAGCCCAAGGACTAGCGGGAGTGGGGAGACCCAGTACTTC. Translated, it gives CASSPRTSGSGETQYF.

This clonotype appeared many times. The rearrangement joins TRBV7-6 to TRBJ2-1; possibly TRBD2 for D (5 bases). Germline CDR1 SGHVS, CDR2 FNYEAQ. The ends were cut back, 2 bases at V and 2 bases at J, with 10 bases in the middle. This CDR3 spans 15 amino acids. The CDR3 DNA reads TGTGCCAGCAGCTTACTTGTCGGGACCTACAATGAGCAGTTCTTC. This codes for CASSLLVGTYNEQFF.

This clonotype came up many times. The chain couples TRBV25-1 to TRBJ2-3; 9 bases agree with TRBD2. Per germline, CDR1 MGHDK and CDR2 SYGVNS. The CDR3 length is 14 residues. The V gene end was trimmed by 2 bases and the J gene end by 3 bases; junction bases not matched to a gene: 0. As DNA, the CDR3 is TGTGCCAGCAGTGAAGGACTAGCGACAGATACGCAGTATTTT. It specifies CASSEGLATDTQYF.

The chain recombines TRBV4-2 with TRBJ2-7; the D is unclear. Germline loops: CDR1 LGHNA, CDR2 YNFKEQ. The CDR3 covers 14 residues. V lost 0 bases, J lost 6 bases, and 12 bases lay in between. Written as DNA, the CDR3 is TGTGCCAGCAGCCAAGATCCCGATGGACCCGAGCAGTACTTC. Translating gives CASSQDPDGPEQYF.

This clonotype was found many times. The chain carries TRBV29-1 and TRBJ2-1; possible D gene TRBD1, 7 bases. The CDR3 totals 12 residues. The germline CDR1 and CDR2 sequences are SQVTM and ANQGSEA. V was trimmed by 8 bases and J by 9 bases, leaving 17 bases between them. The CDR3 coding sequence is TGCAGCTTTTTCAGGGGGGCGGGTGAGCAGTTCTTC. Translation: CSFFRGAGEQFF.

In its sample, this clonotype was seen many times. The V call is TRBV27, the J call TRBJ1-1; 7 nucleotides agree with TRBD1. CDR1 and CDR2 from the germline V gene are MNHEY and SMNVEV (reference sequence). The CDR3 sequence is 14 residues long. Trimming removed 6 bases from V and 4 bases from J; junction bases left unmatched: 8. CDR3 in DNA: TGTGCCAGCAGAACGACAGGGTTTGGCACTGAAGCTTTCTTT. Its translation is CASRTTGFGTEAFF.

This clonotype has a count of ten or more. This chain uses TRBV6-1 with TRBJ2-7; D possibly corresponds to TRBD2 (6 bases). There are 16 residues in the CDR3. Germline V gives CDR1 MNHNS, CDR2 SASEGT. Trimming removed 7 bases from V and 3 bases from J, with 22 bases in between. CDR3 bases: TGTGCCAGCACCGACCCGGGAGCAGGAGGTTTCTACGAGCAGTACTTC. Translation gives CASTDPGAGGFYEQYF.

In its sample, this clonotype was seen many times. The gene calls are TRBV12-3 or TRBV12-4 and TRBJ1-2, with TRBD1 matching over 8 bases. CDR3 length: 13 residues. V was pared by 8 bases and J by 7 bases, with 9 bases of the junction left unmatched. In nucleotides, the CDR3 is TGTGCCAGCGATTCACCAGGGGGCGGTGGCTACACCTTC. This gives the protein CASDSPGGGGYTF.

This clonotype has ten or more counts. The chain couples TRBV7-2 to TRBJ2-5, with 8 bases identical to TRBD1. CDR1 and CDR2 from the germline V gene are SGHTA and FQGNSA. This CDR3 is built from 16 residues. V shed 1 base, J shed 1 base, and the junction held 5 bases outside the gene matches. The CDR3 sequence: CASSLGGTGGQETQYF. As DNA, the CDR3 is TGTGCCAGCAGCTTAGGGGGCACAGGGGGCCAAGAGACCCAGTACTTC. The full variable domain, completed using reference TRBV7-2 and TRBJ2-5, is GAGVSQSPSNKVTEKGKDVELRCDPISGHTALYWYRQSLGQGLEFLIYFQGNSAPDKSGLPSDRFSAERTGGSVSTLTIQRTQQEDSAVYLCASSLGGTGGQETQYFGPGTRLLVL.

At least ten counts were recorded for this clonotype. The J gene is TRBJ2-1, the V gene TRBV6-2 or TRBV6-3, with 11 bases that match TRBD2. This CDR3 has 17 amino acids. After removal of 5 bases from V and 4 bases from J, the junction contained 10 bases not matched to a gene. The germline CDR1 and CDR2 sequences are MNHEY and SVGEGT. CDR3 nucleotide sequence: TGTGCCAGCAGTAACCACCGACTAGCGGGAATATACAATGAGCAGTTCTTC. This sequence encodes CASSNHRLAGIYNEQFF.

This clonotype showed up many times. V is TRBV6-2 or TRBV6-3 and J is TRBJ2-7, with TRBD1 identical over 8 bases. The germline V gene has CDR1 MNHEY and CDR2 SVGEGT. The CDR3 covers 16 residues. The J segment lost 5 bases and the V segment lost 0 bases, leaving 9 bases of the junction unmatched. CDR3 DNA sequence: TGTGCCAGCAGTTACTCGGACAGGGCCTACCGCCACGAGCAGTACTTC. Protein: CASSYSDRAYRHEQYF.

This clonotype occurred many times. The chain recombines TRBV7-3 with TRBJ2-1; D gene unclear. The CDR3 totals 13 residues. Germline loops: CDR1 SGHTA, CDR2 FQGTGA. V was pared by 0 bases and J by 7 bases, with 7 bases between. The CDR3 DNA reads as TGTGCCAGCAGCTTAACGGGTCGTAATGAGCAGTTCTTC. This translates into CASSLTGRNEQFF.